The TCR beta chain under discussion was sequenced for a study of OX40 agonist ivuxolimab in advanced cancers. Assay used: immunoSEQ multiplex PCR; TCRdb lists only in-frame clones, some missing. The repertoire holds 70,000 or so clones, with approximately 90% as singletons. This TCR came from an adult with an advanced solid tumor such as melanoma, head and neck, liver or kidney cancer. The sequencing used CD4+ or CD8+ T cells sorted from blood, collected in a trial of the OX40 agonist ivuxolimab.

CDR3: CASSTRRTAKEFYEQYF. CDR3 nucleotide sequence: TGTGCCAGCTCCACAAGGAGGACAGCCAAGGAGTTCTACGAGCAGTACTTC. The chain carries TRBV18 and TRBJ2-7, with a weak D call TRBD1 (6 bases). The germline CDR1 and CDR2 sequences are KGHSH and LQKENI. The CDR3 totals 17 residues. Trimming removed 6 bases at V and 3 bases at J, with 24 bases between.